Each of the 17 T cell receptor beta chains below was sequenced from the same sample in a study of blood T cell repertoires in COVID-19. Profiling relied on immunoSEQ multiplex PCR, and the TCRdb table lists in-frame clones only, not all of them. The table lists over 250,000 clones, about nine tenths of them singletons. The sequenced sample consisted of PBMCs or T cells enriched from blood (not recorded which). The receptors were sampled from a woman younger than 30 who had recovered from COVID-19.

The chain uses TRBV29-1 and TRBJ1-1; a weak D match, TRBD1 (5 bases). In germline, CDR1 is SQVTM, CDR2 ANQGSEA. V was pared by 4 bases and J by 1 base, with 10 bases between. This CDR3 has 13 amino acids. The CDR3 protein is CSVVRGGNTEAFF. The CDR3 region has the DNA TGCAGCGTTGTTCGGGGGGGGAACACTGAAGCTTTCTTT.

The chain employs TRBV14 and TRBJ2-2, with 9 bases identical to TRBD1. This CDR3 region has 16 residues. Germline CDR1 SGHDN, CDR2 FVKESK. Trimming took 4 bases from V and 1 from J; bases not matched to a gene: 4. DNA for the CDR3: TGTGCCAGCAGCCCTCGGACAGGGGAGAACACCGGGGAGCTGTTTTTT. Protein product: CASSPRTGENTGELFF.

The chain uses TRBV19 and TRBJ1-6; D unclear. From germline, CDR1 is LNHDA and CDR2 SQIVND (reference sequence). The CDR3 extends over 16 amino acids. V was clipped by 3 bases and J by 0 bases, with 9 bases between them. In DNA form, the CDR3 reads TGTGCCAGTAGTATCCGGTCTAGCTCCTATAATTCACCCCTCCACTTT. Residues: CASSIRSSSYNSPLHF.

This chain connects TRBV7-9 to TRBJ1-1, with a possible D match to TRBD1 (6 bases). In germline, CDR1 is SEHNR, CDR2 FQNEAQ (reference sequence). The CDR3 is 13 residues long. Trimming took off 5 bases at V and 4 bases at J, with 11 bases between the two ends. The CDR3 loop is CASSLRDTTEAFF. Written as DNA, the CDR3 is TGTGCCAGCAGCCTCCGGGACACCACTGAAGCTTTCTTT.

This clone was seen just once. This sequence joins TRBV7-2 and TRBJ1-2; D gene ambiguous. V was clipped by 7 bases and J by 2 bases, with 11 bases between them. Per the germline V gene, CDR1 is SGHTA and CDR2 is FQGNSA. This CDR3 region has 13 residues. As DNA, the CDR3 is TGTGCCAGCAATCGACTTTTAAACTATGGCTACACCTTC. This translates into CASNRLLNYGYTF. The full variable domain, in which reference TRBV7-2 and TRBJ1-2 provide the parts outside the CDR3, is GAGVSQSPSNKVTEKGKDVELRCDPISGHTALYWYRQSLGQGLEFLIYFQGNSAPDKSGLPSDRFSAERTGGSVSTLTIQRTQQEDSAVYLCASNRLLNYGYTFGSGTRLTVV.

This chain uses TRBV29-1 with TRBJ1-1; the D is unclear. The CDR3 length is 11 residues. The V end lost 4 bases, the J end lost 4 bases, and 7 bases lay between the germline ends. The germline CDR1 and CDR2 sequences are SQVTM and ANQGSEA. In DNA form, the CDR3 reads TGCAGCGTTGGCGCGGGCACTGAAGCTTTCTTT. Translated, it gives CSVGAGTEAFF.

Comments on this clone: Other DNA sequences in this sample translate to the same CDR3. CDR3 sequence (DNA): TGCGCCAGCAGCCTGACAGGGAGCGGAAACACCATATATTTT. Translating gives CASSLTGSGNTIYF. The chain links TRBV5-1 to TRBJ1-3; 7 bases align to TRBD1. V dropped 4 bases and J dropped 4; count of bases not matched to a gene: 5. The CDR3 runs 14 residues. The V gene's germline CDR1 is SGHRS and CDR2 YFSETQ.

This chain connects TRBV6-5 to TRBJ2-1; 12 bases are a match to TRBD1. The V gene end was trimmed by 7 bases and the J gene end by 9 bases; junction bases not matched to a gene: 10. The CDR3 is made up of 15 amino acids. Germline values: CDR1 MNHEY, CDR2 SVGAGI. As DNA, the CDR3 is TGTGCCAGCACTTGGGACAGGGGGCGTTCCGGTGAGCAGTTCTTC. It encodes CASTWDRGRSGEQFF.

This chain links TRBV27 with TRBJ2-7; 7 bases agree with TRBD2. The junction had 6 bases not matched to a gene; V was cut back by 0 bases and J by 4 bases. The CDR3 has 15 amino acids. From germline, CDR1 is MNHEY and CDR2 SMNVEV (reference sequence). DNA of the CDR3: TGTGCCAGCAGTTTATCTCGGCTAGCGGCTTACGAGCAGTACTTC. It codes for CASSLSRLAAYEQYF.

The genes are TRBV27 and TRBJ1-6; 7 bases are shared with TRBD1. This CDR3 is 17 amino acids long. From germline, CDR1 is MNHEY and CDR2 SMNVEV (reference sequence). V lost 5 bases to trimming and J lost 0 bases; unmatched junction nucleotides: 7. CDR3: CASSHRQGISYNSPLHF. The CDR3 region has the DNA TGTGCCAGCAGTCACCGACAGGGAATCTCCTATAATTCACCCCTCCACTTT.

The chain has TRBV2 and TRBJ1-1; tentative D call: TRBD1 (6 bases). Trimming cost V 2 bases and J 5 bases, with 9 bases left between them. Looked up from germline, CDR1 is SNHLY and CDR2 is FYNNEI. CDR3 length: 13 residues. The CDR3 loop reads CASSEFTGTEAFF. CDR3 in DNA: TGTGCCAGCAGTGAATTTACAGGGACTGAAGCTTTCTTT.

CDR3 loop: CATRALNTEAFF. The CDR3, as DNA: TGTGCCACCCGAGCCCTGAACACTGAAGCTTTCTTT. The V and J genes are TRBV10-3 and TRBJ1-1; no clear D. Germline CDR1 and CDR2: ENHRY and SYGVKD. This CDR3 has 12 amino acids. Trimming took off 10 bases at V and 0 bases at J, with 9 bases between the two ends.

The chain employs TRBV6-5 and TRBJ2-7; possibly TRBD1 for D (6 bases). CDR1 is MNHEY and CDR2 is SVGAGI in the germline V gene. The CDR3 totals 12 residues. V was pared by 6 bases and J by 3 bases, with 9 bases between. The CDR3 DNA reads TGTGCCAGCAGCCCAGGGGACTACGAGCAGTACTTC. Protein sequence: CASSPGDYEQYF.

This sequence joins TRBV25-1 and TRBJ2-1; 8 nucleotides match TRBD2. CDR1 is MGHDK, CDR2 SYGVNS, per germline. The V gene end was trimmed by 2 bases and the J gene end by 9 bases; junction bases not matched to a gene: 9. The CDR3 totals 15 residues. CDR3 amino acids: CASSEASGLGGEQFF. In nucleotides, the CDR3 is TGTGCCAGCAGTGAAGCTAGCGGGCTGGGAGGTGAGCAGTTCTTC.

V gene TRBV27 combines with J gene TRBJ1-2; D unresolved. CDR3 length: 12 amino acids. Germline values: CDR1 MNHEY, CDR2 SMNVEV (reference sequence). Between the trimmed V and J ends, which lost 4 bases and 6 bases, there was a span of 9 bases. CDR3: CASSSQVDGYTF. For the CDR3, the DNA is TGTGCCAGCAGTTCGCAGGTTGATGGCTACACCTTC.

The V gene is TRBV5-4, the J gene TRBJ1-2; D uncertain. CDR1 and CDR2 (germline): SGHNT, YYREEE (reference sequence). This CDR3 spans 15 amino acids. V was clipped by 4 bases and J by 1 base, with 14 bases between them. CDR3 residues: CASSPRVGLNYGYTF. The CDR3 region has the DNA TGTGCCAGCAGCCCGAGGGTAGGCCTTAACTATGGCTACACCTTC.

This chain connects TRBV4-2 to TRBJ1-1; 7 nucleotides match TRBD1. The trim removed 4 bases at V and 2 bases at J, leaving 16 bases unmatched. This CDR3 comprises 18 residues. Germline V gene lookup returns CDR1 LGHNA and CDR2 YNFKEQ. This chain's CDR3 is CASSLNRDSLAPNTEAFF. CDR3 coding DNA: TGTGCCAGCAGCCTAAACCGGGACAGTCTGGCCCCAAACACTGAAGCTTTCTTT.